Shown below are 27 T cell receptor beta chains from a single sample sequenced in a study of regulatory T cells in long-lasting Graves disease. Stated time point: newly diagnosed GD, antithyroid drugs for less than 3 months. From PBMCs, RNA was extracted and then used to make the TCR library. Library construction for TCR beta used iRepertoire HTBI primers and Arm-PCR of CDR3 regions. MiXCR, run by TCRdb on the multiplex PCR reads, gives a single entry per CDR3 protein. The sample carries approximately 490,000 distinct CDR3 sequences, roughly 17% recorded once. This sample was also put to use in a study of T cells in Graves' hyperthyroidism and ophthalmopathy.

This specimen was peripheral blood mononuclear cells (PBMCs), taken at new diagnosis, from a patient treated with antithyroid drugs. These receptor sequences come from a man in his forties or fifties with Graves disease.

The CDR3: CASSPGLADWDEQFF. The CDR3 DNA is TGTGCCAGCTCGCCGGGACTAGCGGACTGGGATGAGCAGTTCTTC. The V and J genes are TRBV18 and TRBJ2-1, with TRBD2 identical over 11 bases. With V trimmed by 6 bases and J by 8 bases, 9 bases remained unmatched. Germline values: CDR1 KGHSH, CDR2 LQKENI. The CDR3 loop spans 15 amino acids.

Only a few counts were recorded for this clonotype. The genes are TRBV4-1 and TRBJ2-1; 9 bases are shared with TRBD1. V was clipped by 4 bases and J by 9 bases; unmatched bases: 13. CDR1 and CDR2 from the germline V gene are MGHRA and YSYEKL. The CDR3 totals 16 residues. CDR3 nucleotide sequence: TGCGCCAGCAGCCCCCCGGGACAGGGCCCTTTGATTGAGCAGTTCTTC. Its protein is CASSPPGQGPLIEQFF.

This clonotype was recorded at least ten times. This chain connects TRBV20-1 to TRBJ2-1; 7 bases map to TRBD2. This CDR3 comprises 14 residues. V trimming: 2 bases; J trimming: 4 bases; junction bases outside the gene matches: 5. The germline gives CDR1 DFQATT, CDR2 SNEGSKA (reference sequence). As DNA, the CDR3 is TGCAGTGCTAGAAGGGACTATAATTACAATGAGCAGTTCTTC. Translated, it gives CSARRDYNYNEQFF.

This rearrangement joins TRBV6-2 or TRBV6-3 to TRBJ2-3; D uncertain. The V and J ends lost 5 bases and 0 bases respectively, with 9 bases between them. The germline V gene encodes CDR1 MNHEY and CDR2 SVGEGT. The CDR3 has 14 residues. CDR3 bases: TGTGCCAGCAGTGAAGCAGCCAGCACAGATACGCAGTATTTT. Protein product: CASSEAASTDTQYF.

The chain employs TRBV9 and TRBJ1-1; D gene uncertain. The germline V gene has CDR1 SGDLS and CDR2 YYNGEE. The CDR3 has 15 residues. V was shortened by 2 bases and J by 0 bases, with 11 bases between the two germline ends. CDR3 in amino acids: CASSVSPQVNTEAFF. The CDR3 DNA reads as TGTGCCAGCAGCGTTAGTCCCCAGGTGAACACTGAAGCTTTCTTT.

This clonotype was detected many times. The V call is TRBV20-1, the J call TRBJ2-1, with D uncertain. Between the trimmed V and J ends, which lost 1 base and 0 bases, there was a span of 10 bases. Germline V gene lookup returns CDR1 DFQATT and CDR2 SNEGSKA (reference sequence). There are 15 residues in the CDR3. Written as DNA, the CDR3 is TGCAGTGCTAGAGGACTCCTTAGCTCCTACAATGAGCAGTTCTTC. Its protein is CSARGLLSSYNEQFF.

At least ten counts were recorded for this clonotype. The genes are TRBV30 and TRBJ1-2; the D gene is possibly TRBD1 (5 bases). Germline V gene data show CDR1 as GTSNPN and CDR2 as SVGIG (reference sequence). Trimming left V 1 base short and J 8 bases short, with 14 bases between. The CDR3 is made up of 13 amino acids. CDR3 in DNA: TGTGCCTGGAGTGAGGGGTCCAGGAGCGGCTACACCTTC. This translates into CAWSEGSRSGYTF.

In this sample, this clonotype turned up a few times. This sequence joins TRBV11-1 and TRBJ2-1; D remains ambiguous. Germline assignment: CDR1 SGHAT and CDR2 FQDESV (reference sequence). The CDR3 totals 14 residues. The germline V and J ends were trimmed by 3 bases and 4 bases, with 10 bases remaining between them. CDR3 loop: CASSLRRQYNEQFF. The DNA for the CDR3 is TGTGCCAGCAGCTTGAGAAGGCAGTACAATGAGCAGTTCTTC.

At least ten counts were recorded for this clonotype. V and J are TRBV2 and TRBJ1-5; TRBD1 matches 8 bases. The CDR3 runs 14 residues. CDR1 is SNHLY, CDR2 FYNNEI, per germline. The V segment lost 4 bases and the J segment 3 bases; nucleotides outside the gene matches: 2. The CDR3 here is CASSGTGLNQPQHF. The CDR3, as DNA: TGTGCCAGCAGTGGGACAGGGCTCAATCAGCCCCAGCATTTT.

The chain links TRBV20-1 to TRBJ2-7; D is unclear. Trimming left V 2 bases short and J 0 bases short, with 11 bases between. Per germline, CDR1 DFQATT and CDR2 SNEGSKA (reference sequence). The CDR3 spans 14 residues. The CDR3 region has the DNA TGCAGTGCTAGAACCGCGAGGAACTCCTACGAGCAGTACTTC. Protein sequence: CSARTARNSYEQYF.

V is TRBV29-1 and J is TRBJ1-2; 9 nucleotides line up with TRBD1. V lost 6 bases and J lost 8; bases outside the gene matches: 10. Germline values: CDR1 SQVTM, CDR2 ANQGSEA. The CDR3 loop spans 13 amino acids. The CDR3 nucleotides read TGCAGCGTGGTGGGGACAGGGAGAGAGGGCTACACCTTC. The encoded protein is CSVVGTGREGYTF.

This clonotype occurred a few times. This chain joins TRBV3-1 and TRBJ2-2, with 8 bases that match TRBD1. The CDR3 covers 16 residues. Germline V gene lookup returns CDR1 LGHDT and CDR2 YNNKEL (reference sequence). After removal of 3 bases from V and 0 bases from J, the junction contained 3 bases not matched to a gene. Written as DNA, the CDR3 is TGTGCCAGCAGCCATGGACAGGGTCCGAACACCGGGGAGCTGTTTTTT. This translates into CASSHGQGPNTGELFF.

This clonotype was detected only a few times. The rearrangement uses TRBV29-1 and TRBJ1-1; 8 bases are a match to TRBD1. The germline V gene encodes CDR1 SQVTM and CDR2 ANQGSEA. This CDR3 has 13 residues. V shed 6 bases, J shed 0 bases, and the junction held 3 bases outside the gene matches. The chain's CDR3 is CSVGQGLNTEAFF. CDR3 in DNA: TGCAGCGTCGGACAGGGATTGAACACTGAAGCTTTCTTT. Full variable domain (rest looked up from reference TRBV29-1 and TRBJ1-1): SAVISQKPSRDICQRGTSLTIQCQVDSQVTMMFWYRQQPGQSLTLIATANQGSEATYESGFVIDKFPISRPNLTFSTLTVSNMSPEDSSIYLCSVGQGLNTEAFFGQGTRLTVV.

In its sample, this clonotype was seen a few times. The rearrangement joins TRBV10-3 to TRBJ1-4; possibly TRBD1 for D (5 bases). V lost 4 bases and J 3 bases, leaving 9 bases between the germline ends. Germline V lookup: CDR1 ENHRY, CDR2 SYGVKD. This CDR3 contains 14 residues. The chain's CDR3 is CAISARGPNEKLFF. In DNA form, the CDR3 reads TGTGCCATCAGTGCGCGGGGACCTAATGAAAAACTGTTTTTT.

This clonotype came up many times. The genes are TRBV5-1 and TRBJ2-3; weak D call: TRBD1 (6 bases). With 4 bases removed from V and 2 bases from J, the gap between germline ends came to 17 bases. The germline CDR1 and CDR2 sequences are SGHRS and YFSETQ. This CDR3 comprises 16 residues. Here the CDR3 reads CASSPGTYPITDTQYF. CDR3 nucleotide sequence: TGCGCCAGCAGCCCGGGGACATACCCTATCACAGATACGCAGTATTTT.

This clonotype was seen ten or more times. This chain uses TRBV20-1 with TRBJ2-6; the match to TRBD1 covers 9 bases. With 6 bases clipped from V and 0 bases from J, the junction kept 9 bases outside the gene matches. This CDR3 comprises 17 residues. Germline-derived CDR1 and CDR2 are DFQATT and SNEGSKA (reference sequence). This CDR3 reads CSAPGTGTPSGANVLTF. In DNA, the CDR3 is TGCAGTGCGCCCGGGACAGGGACTCCCTCTGGGGCCAACGTCCTGACTTTC.

The genes are TRBV15 and TRBJ2-2; D not resolved. V was cut by 1 base and J by 3 bases, with 6 bases left in between. CDR1 is LNHNV, CDR2 YYDKDF, per germline (reference sequence). The CDR3 extends over 14 amino acids. The CDR3 nucleotides read TGTGCCACCAGCAGAGTTGGGGACACCGGGGAGCTGTTTTTT. Translation gives CATSRVGDTGELFF.

The sample holds many counts of this clonotype. V and J are TRBV11-2 and TRBJ2-1; TRBD2 might be the D (6 bases). Trimming shortened V by 2 bases and J by 3 bases, and 11 bases separated the two germline ends. CDR3 length equals 15 residues. Germline values: CDR1 SGHAT, CDR2 FQNNGV. For the CDR3, the DNA is TGTGCCAGCAGCTTATCGCGGGATCTCTACAATGAGCAGTTCTTC. The encoded protein is CASSLSRDLYNEQFF.

This clonotype was counted ten times or more. The chain is built from TRBV6-5 and TRBJ2-3, with 7 bases matching TRBD1. The V gene's germline CDR1 is MNHEY and CDR2 SVGAGI. The CDR3 is 13 amino acids. The ends lost 4 bases at V and 6 bases at J; junction bases unmatched: 4. CDR3 DNA: TGTGCCAGCAGTTTTACAGGGGTGGATACGCAGTATTTT. Amino acids: CASSFTGVDTQYF.

The table lists this clonotype with a few counts. The rearrangement links TRBV24-1 to TRBJ2-4; TRBD2 matches 9 bases. CDR1 KGHDR and CDR2 SFDVKD come from the germline V gene. The CDR3 loop spans 15 amino acids. V was clipped by 6 bases and J by 1 base; unmatched bases: 3. CDR3 sequence reads: CATSRAGGAKNIQYF. The DNA of the CDR3 is TGTGCCACCAGTCGGGCGGGAGGGGCCAAAAACATTCAGTACTTC.

This clonotype was counted many times. The rearrangement links TRBV6-1 to TRBJ2-7; D may be TRBD1 (6 bases). CDR3 length: 14 residues. CDR1 is MNHNS and CDR2 is SASEGT in the germline V gene. Trimming took 5 bases from V and 4 from J, leaving 15 bases between them. The CDR3: CASSRGQLLYEQYF. In DNA, the CDR3 is TGTGCCAGCAGTAGAGGACAGCTCCTATACGAGCAGTACTTC.

This clonotype appeared many times. The chain links TRBV28 to TRBJ2-3; maybe TRBD1 (6 bases). CDR1 MDHEN and CDR2 SYDVKM come from the germline V gene. V was shortened by 3 bases and J by 2 bases, with 12 bases between the two germline ends. This CDR3 has 15 amino acids. The DNA of the CDR3 is TGTGCCAGCAGTTTCGGACAGCTCGCCACAGATACGCAGTATTTT. Its translation is CASSFGQLATDTQYF.

This clonotype was observed many times. V gene TRBV2 combines with J gene TRBJ2-3; perhaps TRBD2 as D (5 bases). This CDR3 is built from 12 residues. V shed 6 bases and J shed 5 bases, with 9 bases lying between them. The germline V gene has CDR1 SNHLY and CDR2 FYNNEI. The CDR3 is CASSDGGDTQYF. The CDR3 nucleotides read TGTGCCAGCAGCGATGGAGGAGATACGCAGTATTTT.

About this clonotype: A much bigger clone sits one base away, suggesting this may be a read error. The V and J genes are TRBV27 and TRBJ2-7; TRBD1 or TRBD2 may be the D gene (6 bases each). This CDR3 is built from 15 residues. Germline V lookup: CDR1 MNHEY, CDR2 SMNVEV (reference sequence). V was clipped by 6 bases and J by 2 bases, with 17 bases between them. The CDR3 DNA reads as TGTGCCAGCAGCTGGAATGTGGGGGGCGCCTACGAGCAGTACTTC. Protein product: CASSWNVGGAYEQYF.

This clonotype was observed a few times. The chain is built from TRBV30 and TRBJ2-7; D ambiguous. Germline CDR1 reads GTSNPN; CDR2 reads SVGIG (reference sequence). This CDR3 spans 13 amino acids. V was trimmed by 1 base and J by 4 bases, leaving 11 bases between them. The CDR3 nucleotides read TGTGCCTGGAGTGGGATAGCCAAATACGAGCAGTACTTC. This codes for CAWSGIAKYEQYF.

This clonotype was counted many times. V gene TRBV29-1 combines with J gene TRBJ1-3; D is unresolved. This CDR3 is 14 amino acids long. Germline V gives CDR1 SQVTM, CDR2 ANQGSEA. V was trimmed by 5 bases and J by 0 bases, leaving 11 bases between them. The CDR3 protein is CSVTGLSSGNTIYF. The DNA of the CDR3 is TGCAGCGTTACGGGGTTAAGCTCTGGAAACACCATATATTTT.

At least ten counts were recorded for this clonotype. The chain is built from TRBV12-3 or TRBV12-4 and TRBJ1-6; D not certain. V lost 6 bases, J lost 9 bases, and 12 bases lay in between. The CDR3 totals 13 residues. CDR3 in amino acids: CASSRSGVSPLHF. The CDR3 DNA reads as TGTGCCAGCAGCCGGAGTGGGGTTTCACCCCTCCACTTT.